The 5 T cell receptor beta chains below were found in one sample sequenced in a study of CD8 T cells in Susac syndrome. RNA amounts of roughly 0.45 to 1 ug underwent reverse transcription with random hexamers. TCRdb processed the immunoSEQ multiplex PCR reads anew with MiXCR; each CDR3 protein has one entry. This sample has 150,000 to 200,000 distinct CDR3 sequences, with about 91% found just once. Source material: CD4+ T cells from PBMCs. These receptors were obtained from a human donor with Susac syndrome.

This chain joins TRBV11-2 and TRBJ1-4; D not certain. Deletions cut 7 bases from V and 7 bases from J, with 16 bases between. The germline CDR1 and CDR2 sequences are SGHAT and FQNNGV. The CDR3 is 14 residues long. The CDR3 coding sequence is TGTGCCAGCACCTCCTGGCGGGAGGCTGAAAAACTGTTTTTT. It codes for CASTSWREAEKLFF.

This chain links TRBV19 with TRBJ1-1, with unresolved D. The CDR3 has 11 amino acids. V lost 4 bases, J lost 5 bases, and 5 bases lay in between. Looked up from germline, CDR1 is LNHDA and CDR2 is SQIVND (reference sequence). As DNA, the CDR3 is TGTGCCAGTAGTAGGATGACTGAAGCTTTCTTT. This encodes CASSRMTEAFF.

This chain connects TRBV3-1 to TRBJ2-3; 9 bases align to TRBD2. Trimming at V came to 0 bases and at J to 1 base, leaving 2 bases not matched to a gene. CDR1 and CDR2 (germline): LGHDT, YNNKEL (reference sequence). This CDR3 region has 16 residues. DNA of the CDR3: TGTGCCAGCAGCCAAGATGGCGGGGGGGGCACAGATACGCAGTATTTT. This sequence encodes CASSQDGGGGTDTQYF.

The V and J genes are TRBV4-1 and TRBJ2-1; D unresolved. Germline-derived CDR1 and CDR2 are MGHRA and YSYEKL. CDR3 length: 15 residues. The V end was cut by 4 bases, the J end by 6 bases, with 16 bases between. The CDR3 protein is CASSPRVPQPNEQFF. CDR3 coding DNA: TGCGCCAGCAGCCCCCGGGTTCCACAACCCAATGAGCAGTTCTTC.

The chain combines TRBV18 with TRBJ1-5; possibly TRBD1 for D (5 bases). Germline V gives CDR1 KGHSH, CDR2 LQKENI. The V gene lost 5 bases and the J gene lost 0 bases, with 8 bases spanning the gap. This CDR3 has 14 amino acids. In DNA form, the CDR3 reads TGTGCCAGCTCAGAACAGGATAGCAATCAGCCCCAGCATTTT. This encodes CASSEQDSNQPQHF. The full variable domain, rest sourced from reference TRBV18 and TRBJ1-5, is NAGVMQNPRHLVRRRGQEARLRCSPMKGHSHVYWYRQLPEEGLKFMVYLQKENIIDESGMPKERFSAEFPKEGPSILRIQQVVRGDSAAYFCASSEQDSNQPQHFGDGTRLSIL.